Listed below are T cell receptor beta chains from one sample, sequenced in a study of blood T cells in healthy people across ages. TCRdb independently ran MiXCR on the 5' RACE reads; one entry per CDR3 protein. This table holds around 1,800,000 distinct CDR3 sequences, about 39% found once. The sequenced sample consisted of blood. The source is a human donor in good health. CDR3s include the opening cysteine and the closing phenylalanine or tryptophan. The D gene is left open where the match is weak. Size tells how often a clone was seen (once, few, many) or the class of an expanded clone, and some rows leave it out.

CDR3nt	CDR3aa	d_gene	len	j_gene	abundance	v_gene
TGTGCCAGCAGTTTTACCAGGGGAAATTCACCCCTCCACTTT	CASSFTRGNSPLHF	.	14	TRBJ1-6	.	TRBV27
TGCGCCAGCAGCCAAGATTTGACGGACGACACAGATACGCAGTATTTT	CASSQDLTDDTDTQYF	.	16	TRBJ2-3	few	TRBV4-3
TGTGCCAGCAGCTACAGGGGTTCCTACGAGCAGTTCTTC	CASSYRGSYEQFF	TRBD1	13	TRBJ2-1	.	TRBV12-3/TRBV12-4
TGTGCCAGCAGCCCACCCGGGACAGACAACAATGAGCAGTTCTTC	CASSPPGTDNNEQFF	TRBD1	15	TRBJ2-1	.	TRBV7-9
TGCAGTGCTGCATGGGTACCTGAAGCTTTCTTT	CSAAWVPEAFF	.	11	TRBJ1-1	many	TRBV20-1
TGCAGCGTTGAGGCGGGGGTTTGGAACACTGAGGCTTTCTTT	CSVEAGVWNTEAFF	.	14	TRBJ1-1	.	TRBV29-1
TGTGCCAGCAGTTTGTCCGGGACTAGCGGATTAGATACGCAGTATTTT	CASSLSGTSGLDTQYF	TRBD2	16	TRBJ2-3	.	TRBV7-3
TGCAGCGTTGAGACATGGGGTGCTGGGGCCAACGTCCTGACTTTC	CSVETWGAGANVLTF	.	15	TRBJ2-6	once	TRBV29-1
TGTGCCATCAGTGAATCAGGCGGGATTAACACTGAAGCTTTCTTT	CAISESGGINTEAFF	.	15	TRBJ1-1	few	TRBV10-3
TGCGCCAGCAGCTCATACACGGATGAAAAACTGTTTTTT	CASSSYTDEKLFF	.	13	TRBJ1-4	.	TRBV5-1
TGTGCCAGCAGTTTTAGCCAGGGTGGAGATGAGCAGTTCTTC	CASSFSQGGDEQFF	.	14	TRBJ2-1	.	TRBV12-3/TRBV12-4
TGCAGCGTTGACCTCGGGGGACGGGGGGATACGCAGTATTTT	CSVDLGGRGDTQYF	.	14	TRBJ2-3	.	TRBV29-1
TGTGCCAGCAGTTTATTTGGCCGACGTTTGGACAATGAGCAGTTCTTC	CASSLFGRRLDNEQFF	.	16	TRBJ2-1	few	TRBV27
TGCGCCAGCAGCTTTTATCTAGCGGGGGGCCCCGAAGAGACCCAGTACTTC	CASSFYLAGGPEETQYF	TRBD2	17	TRBJ2-5	few	TRBV5-1
TGTGCCGGCAGCCAAGATGCGGGGCAGCCCCAGCATTTT	CAGSQDAGQPQHF	.	13	TRBJ1-5	.	TRBV4-2
TGTGCCAGCAGCGTAGTGCTTGGAGAGACCCAGTACTTC	CASSVVLGETQYF	.	13	TRBJ2-5	.	TRBV9
TGTGCCAGCAGCTCCTCTAGCGGGGGGGCACTGAATGAGCAGTTCTTC	CASSSSSGGALNEQFF	TRBD2	16	TRBJ2-1	.	TRBV7-2
TGTGCCAGCAGCACTACTAGCGGAGCCGATACGCAGTATTTT	CASSTTSGADTQYF	TRBD2	14	TRBJ2-3	.	TRBV11-2
TGCAGTGCTAGAGGCACGCGGATGGATTCCTATAATTCACCCCTCCACTTT	CSARGTRMDSYNSPLHF	.	17	TRBJ1-6	.	TRBV20-1
TGTGCCAGCAGCTCGGCGGGGGGTAGCAATCAGCCCCAGCATTTT	CASSSAGGSNQPQHF	.	15	TRBJ1-5	.	TRBV7-2
TGCAGTACTAGATCGTTATCCGGGGGCACTTCCGGGGAGCTGTTTTTT	CSTRSLSGGTSGELFF	.	16	TRBJ2-2	.	TRBV20-1
TGTGCCAGCAGCTCGGCTATCTATGGCTACACCTTC	CASSSAIYGYTF	.	12	TRBJ1-2	.	TRBV7-2
TGTGCCAGCAGCAGTTTTCGACTACCTGGGTCAGAGCAGTTCTTC	CASSSFRLPGSEQFF	.	15	TRBJ2-1	.	TRBV12-3/TRBV12-4
TGCAGCGTCGACAGGGTGTTTTATGACTACACCTTC	CSVDRVFYDYTF	TRBD1	12	TRBJ1-2	.	TRBV29-1
TGTGCCAGCAGCCATAGACTAGACACTAGCACAGATACGCAGTATTTT	CASSHRLDTSTDTQYF	.	16	TRBJ2-3	.	TRBV7-2
TGTGCCATCAGTGAGTCGAGGGCTAGCGGGGGCAGATACAATGAGCAGTTCTTC	CAISESRASGGRYNEQFF	TRBD2	18	TRBJ2-1	many	TRBV10-3
TGTGCCAGTAGTATAGGAGACAGGGAGCAAGAGACCCAGTACTTC	CASSIGDREQETQYF	TRBD1	15	TRBJ2-5	.	TRBV19
TGCGCCAGCAGCCAAGCCCAGGGTGCCTACGAGCAGTACTTC	CASSQAQGAYEQYF	.	14	TRBJ2-7	few	TRBV4-3
TGTGCCACCAGTGGTGGGGTGAACACCGGGGAGCTGTTTTTT	CATSGGVNTGELFF	.	14	TRBJ2-2	.	TRBV24-1
TGCGCCAGCAGCGAGGGACAGGTCTTATCTGGAAACACCATATATTTT	CASSEGQVLSGNTIYF	TRBD1	16	TRBJ1-3	few	TRBV5-1
TGTGCCAGCAGCCAGCCGGGACAGGGAGATTCACCCCTCCACTTT	CASSQPGQGDSPLHF	TRBD1	15	TRBJ1-6	.	TRBV3-1
TGTGCCGGCAGCTTCAGTTGGGGGACTAACTATGGCTACACCTTC	CAGSFSWGTNYGYTF	.	15	TRBJ1-2	.	TRBV7-2
TGCGCCAGCAGCTCACTCAAAAGGGAGGCAACCTCTGGGGCCAACGTCCTGACTTTC	CASSSLKREATSGANVLTF	.	19	TRBJ2-6	few	TRBV4-1
TGCGCCAGCAGCCAAGAGGCGGGGGCCCCCTACAATGAGCAGTTCTTC	CASSQEAGAPYNEQFF	.	16	TRBJ2-1	.	TRBV4-3
TGTGCCAGCACCCCAGCGGGATCCTACGAGCAGTACTTC	CASTPAGSYEQYF	TRBD2	13	TRBJ2-7	few	TRBV6-1
TGTGCCAGCAGCCCGTGGGGCCCAAAGAACAATGAGCAGTTCTTC	CASSPWGPKNNEQFF	.	15	TRBJ2-1	.	TRBV7-2
TGTGCCAGCACCGGACTCTCTTCCTACGAGCAGTACTTC	CASTGLSSYEQYF	.	13	TRBJ2-7	.	TRBV2
TGCAGTGCTGACCTCCGGACAGGCGTCGTTAGGGGCTATGGCTACACCTTC	CSADLRTGVVRGYGYTF	TRBD1	17	TRBJ1-2	.	TRBV20-1
TGTGCCAGCAGCTTAGTGTCGGTACAAGAGACCCAGTACTTC	CASSLVSVQETQYF	.	14	TRBJ2-5	many	TRBV7-9
TGTGCCAGCCACCAGGGAAGGCACTATGGCTACACCTTC	CASHQGRHYGYTF	.	13	TRBJ1-2	few	TRBV6-1
TGCAGCGTTGAAGATCTAACCCTCTATGGCTACACCTTC	CSVEDLTLYGYTF	.	13	TRBJ1-2	few	TRBV29-1
TGCGCCAGCAGCTTGGCATTGGGGGATCTGGAGACCCAGTACTTC	CASSLALGDLETQYF	.	15	TRBJ2-5	few	TRBV5-1
TGTGCCAGCAGCCCGGGCCTCGATAATGAAAAACTGTTTTTT	CASSPGLDNEKLFF	.	14	TRBJ1-4	.	TRBV7-2
TGTGCCATCAGGTCGGACAGTGACTATGGCTACACCTTC	CAIRSDSDYGYTF	.	13	TRBJ1-2	.	TRBV10-3
TGTGCCAGCAGCTTAGATCTAGGGAGCGTTTCACCCCTCCACTTT	CASSLDLGSVSPLHF	.	15	TRBJ1-6	.	TRBV7-2
TGTGCCTGGAGTGTACAAGCCCGCACTGAAGCTTTCTTT	CAWSVQARTEAFF	.	13	TRBJ1-1	.	TRBV30
TGTGCCATCTGGACGGGGGGGAACACTGAAGCTTTCTTT	CAIWTGGNTEAFF	.	13	TRBJ1-1	once	TRBV27